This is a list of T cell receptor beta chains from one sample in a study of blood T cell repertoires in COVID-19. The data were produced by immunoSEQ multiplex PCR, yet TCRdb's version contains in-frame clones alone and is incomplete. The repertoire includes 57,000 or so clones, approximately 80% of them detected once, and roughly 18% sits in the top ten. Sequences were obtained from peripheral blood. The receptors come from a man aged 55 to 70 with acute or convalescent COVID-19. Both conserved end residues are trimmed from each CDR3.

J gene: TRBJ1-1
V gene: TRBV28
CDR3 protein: ASSPQAGLNTEAF

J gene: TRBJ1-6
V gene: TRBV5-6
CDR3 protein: ASSFDRGNSPLH

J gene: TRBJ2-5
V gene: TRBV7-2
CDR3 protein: ASSSGTKSLQETQY

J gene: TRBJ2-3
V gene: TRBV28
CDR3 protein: ASSLGEETDTQY

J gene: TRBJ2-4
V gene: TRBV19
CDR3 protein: ASSWGRGNIQY

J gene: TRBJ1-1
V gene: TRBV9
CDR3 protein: ASSVRPGGFLNTEAF

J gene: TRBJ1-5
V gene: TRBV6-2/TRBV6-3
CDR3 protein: ASSYMGGLQPQH

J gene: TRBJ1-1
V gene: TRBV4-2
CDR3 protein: ASSRTDSYTEAF

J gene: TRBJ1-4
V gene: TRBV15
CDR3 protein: ATSRGPGAYNEKLF

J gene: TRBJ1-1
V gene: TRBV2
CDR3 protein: ASSDDRGSTEAF

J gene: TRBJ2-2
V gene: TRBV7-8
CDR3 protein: ASYKGTNTGELF

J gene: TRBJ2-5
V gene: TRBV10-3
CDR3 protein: ASCPGQGETQY

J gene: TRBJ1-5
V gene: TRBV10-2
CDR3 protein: ASSAVQGGNQPQH

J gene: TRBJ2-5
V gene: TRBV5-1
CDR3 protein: ASSLAVGGQETQY

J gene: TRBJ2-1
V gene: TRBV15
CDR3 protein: ATSRGQSSYNEQF

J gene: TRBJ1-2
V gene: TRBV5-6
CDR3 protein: ASSLFDSSYGYT

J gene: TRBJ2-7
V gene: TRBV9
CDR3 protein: ASSVSGRSYEQY

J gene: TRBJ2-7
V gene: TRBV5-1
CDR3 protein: ASSFTGTGGSQGYEQY

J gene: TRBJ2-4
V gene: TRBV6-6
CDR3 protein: ASSYRGQAKNIQY

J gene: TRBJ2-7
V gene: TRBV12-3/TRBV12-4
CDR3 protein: ASSLGGGAEQY

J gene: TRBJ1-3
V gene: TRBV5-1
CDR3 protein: ASSGDSKSGNTIY

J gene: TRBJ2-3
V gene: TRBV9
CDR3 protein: ASSVAAAGGTDTQY

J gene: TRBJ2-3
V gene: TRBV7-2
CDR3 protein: ASSPGLGIESYTQY

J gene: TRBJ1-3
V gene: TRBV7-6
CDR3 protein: ASSLTRGGNTIY

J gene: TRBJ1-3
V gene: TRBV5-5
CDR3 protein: ASSYTGGGVGNTIY

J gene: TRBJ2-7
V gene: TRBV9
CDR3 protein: ASSGGPSYEQY

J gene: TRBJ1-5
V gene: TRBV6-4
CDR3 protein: ASSARVGQPQH

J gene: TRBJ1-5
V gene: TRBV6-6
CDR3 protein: ASSHPTGTGGQPQH

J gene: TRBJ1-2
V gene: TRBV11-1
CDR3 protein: ASRGQKSYGYT

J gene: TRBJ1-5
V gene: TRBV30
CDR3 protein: AWSRQGNQPQH

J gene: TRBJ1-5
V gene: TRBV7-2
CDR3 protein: ASRDINSNQPQH

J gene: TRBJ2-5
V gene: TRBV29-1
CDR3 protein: SVEIAGEVETQY

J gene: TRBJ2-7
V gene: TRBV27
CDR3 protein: ASSRDRALYDYEQY

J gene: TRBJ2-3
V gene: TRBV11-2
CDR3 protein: ASSLDRASTDTQY

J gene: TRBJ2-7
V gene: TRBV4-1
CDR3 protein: ASSQGETTTYEQY

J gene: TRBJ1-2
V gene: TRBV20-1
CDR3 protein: SASKRGQGYT

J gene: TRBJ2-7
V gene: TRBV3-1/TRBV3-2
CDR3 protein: ASSRAGPYEQY

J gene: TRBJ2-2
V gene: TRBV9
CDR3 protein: ASSALGADTGELF

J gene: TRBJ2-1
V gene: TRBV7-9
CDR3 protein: ASSVGDRGFYNEQF

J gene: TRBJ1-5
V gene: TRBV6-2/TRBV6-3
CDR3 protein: ASSPRREANQPQH

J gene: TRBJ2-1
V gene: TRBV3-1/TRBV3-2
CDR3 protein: ASSPSGGGREQF

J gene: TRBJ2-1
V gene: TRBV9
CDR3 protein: ASSVETGHEQF

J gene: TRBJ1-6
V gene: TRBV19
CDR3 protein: ASSIPGTDALPLH

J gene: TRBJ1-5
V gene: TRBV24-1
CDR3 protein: ATSPGGSNQPQH

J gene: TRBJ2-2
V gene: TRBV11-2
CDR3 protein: ASSFSTSGSSPTGELF

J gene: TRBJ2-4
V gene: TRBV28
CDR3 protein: ASSYGTLAKNIQY

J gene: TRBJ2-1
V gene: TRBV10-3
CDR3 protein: AAKPGQGHNEQF

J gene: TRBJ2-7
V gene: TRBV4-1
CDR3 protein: ASSQDPYRDEQY

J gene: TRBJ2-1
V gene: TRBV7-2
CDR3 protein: ASSFLAGDAGSYNEQF

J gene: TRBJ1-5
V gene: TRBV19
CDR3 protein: ASSLAGRLLEDQPQH

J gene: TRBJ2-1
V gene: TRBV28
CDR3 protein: ASSLGGRAILF

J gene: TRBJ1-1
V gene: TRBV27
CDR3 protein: ASSLSPGQGIDYEAF

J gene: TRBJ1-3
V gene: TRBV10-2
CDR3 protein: ASSDYGQATGNTIY